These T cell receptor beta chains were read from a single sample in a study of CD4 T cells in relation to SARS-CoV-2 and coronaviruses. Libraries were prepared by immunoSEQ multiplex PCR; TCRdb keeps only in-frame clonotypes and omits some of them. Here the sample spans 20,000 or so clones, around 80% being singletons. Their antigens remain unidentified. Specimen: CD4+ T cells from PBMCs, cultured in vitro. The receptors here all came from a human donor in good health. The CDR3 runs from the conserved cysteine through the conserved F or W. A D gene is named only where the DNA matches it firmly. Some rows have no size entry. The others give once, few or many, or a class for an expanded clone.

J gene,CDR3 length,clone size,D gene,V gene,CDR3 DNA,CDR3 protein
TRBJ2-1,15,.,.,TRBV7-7,TGTGCCAGCAGCCGCGATCAGAGCTCCTACAATGAGCAGTTCTTC,CASSRDQSSYNEQFF
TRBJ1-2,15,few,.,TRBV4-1,TGCGCCAGCAGCCAGAGGAGGGAGGGGGGCTATGGCTACACCTTC,CASSQRREGGYGYTF
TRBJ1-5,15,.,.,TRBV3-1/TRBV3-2,TGTGCCAGCAGCCAATCCGGTCAGGGTCATCAGCCCCAGCATTTT,CASSQSGQGHQPQHF
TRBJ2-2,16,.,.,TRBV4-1,TGCGCCAGCAGCCTGGGGCGCAGGCAGCACACCGGGGAGCTGTTTTTT,CASSLGRRQHTGELFF
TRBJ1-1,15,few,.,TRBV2,TGTGCCAGCAGTGAGAAGGGGGTCGGCGGGACTGAAGCTTTCTTT,CASSEKGVGGTEAFF
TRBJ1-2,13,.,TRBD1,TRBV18,TGTGCCAGCTCGGATACAGAAGGGGGCGGCTACACCTTC,CASSDTEGGGYTF
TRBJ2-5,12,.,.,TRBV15,TGTGCCACCAGCAGAGATATTGAGACCCAGTACTTC,CATSRDIETQYF
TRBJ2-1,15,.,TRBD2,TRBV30,TGTGCCTGGAGTGAACTAGCGACCGCCTACAATGAGCAGTTCTTC,CAWSELATAYNEQFF
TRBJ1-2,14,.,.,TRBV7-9,TGTGCCAGCAGCTTAGACGTGGGGGGCGGCGGCTACACCTTC,CASSLDVGGGGYTF
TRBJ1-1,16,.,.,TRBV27,TGTGCCAGCAGTCCCGGTGGGTGGGGGGGTGAGACTGAAGCTTTCTTT,CASSPGGWGGETEAFF
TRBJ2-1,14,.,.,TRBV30,TGTGCCTGCCAGGAGGGGGGACCGTACAATGAGCAGTTCTTC,CACQEGGPYNEQFF
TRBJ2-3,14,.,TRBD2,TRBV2,TGTGCCACTTCGCTGGGACTAGGCACAGATACGCAGTATTTT,CATSLGLGTDTQYF
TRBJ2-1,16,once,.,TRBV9,TGTGCCAGCAGCGTAGACTGGGGGGTCGCCTACAATGAGCAGTTCTTC,CASSVDWGVAYNEQFF
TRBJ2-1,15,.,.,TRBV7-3,TGTGCCAGCAGCCCTCGCGGGGACCGGAGCAATGAGCAGTTCTTC,CASSPRGDRSNEQFF
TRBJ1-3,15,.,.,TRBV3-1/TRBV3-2,TGTGCCAGCAGTGCCGACCGGACGAAAGGAAACACCATATATTTT,CASSADRTKGNTIYF
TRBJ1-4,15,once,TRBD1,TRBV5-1,TGCGCCAGCAGCGCCTGGGACAGGGGCGAGGAAAAACTGTTTTTT,CASSAWDRGEEKLFF
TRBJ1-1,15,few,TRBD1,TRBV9,TGTGCCAGCACCAGACTAGGGACAGGGGTCACTGAAGCTTTCTTT,CASTRLGTGVTEAFF
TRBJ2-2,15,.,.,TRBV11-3,TGTGCCAGCAGCGTCCGTACAGGGAACACCGGGGAGCTGTTTTTT,CASSVRTGNTGELFF
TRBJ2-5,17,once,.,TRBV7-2,TGTGCCAGCAGCTTATATATTGATTGGAGGGAGCAAGAGACCCAGTACTTC,CASSLYIDWREQETQYF
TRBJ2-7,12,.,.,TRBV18,TGTGCCAGCTCATCGGACATCTACGAGCAGTACTTC,CASSSDIYEQYF
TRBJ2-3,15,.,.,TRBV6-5,TGTGCCAGCAGTTCCCGGGGTCTCACCACAGATACGCAGTATTTT,CASSSRGLTTDTQYF
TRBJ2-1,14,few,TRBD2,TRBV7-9,TGTGCCAGCAGCTTAGACAGCGGGAGCAATGAGCAGTTCTTC,CASSLDSGSNEQFF
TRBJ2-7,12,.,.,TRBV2,TGTGCCAGCAGTCGGGACCGCGGGGAGCAGTACTTC,CASSRDRGEQYF
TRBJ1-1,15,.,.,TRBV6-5,TGTGCCAGCACCCAAGGACGAGTGATGAACACTGAAGCTTTCTTT,CASTQGRVMNTEAFF
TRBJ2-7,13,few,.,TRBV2,TGTGCCAGCAGTGAAGCGTCATTATACGAGCAGTACTTC,CASSEASLYEQYF
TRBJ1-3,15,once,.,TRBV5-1,TGCGCCAGCAGCTTGGCCGGGGTTACTGGAAACACCATATATTTT,CASSLAGVTGNTIYF
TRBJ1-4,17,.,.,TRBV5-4,TGTGCCAGCAGCTTCGACCGGGACCAAGGAAGTTATGAAAAACTGTTTTTT,CASSFDRDQGSYEKLFF
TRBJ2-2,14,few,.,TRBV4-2,TGTGCCAGCAGCCAAGCGTATAACACCGGGGAGCTGTTTTTT,CASSQAYNTGELFF
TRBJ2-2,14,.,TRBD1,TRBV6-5,TGTGCCAGCATAGCGACAGGGTTCACCGGGGAGCTGTTTTTT,CASIATGFTGELFF
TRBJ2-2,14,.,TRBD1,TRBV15,TGTGCCACCAGCAGGGACAGGGGGCCAGGGGAGCTGTTTTTT,CATSRDRGPGELFF
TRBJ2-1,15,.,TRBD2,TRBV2,TGTGCCAGCAGCGGACTAGCGGGCGCTTACAATGAGCAGTTCTTC,CASSGLAGAYNEQFF
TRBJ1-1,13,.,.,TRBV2,TGTGCCAGCAGTGAAGGCACGAACACTGAAGCTTTCTTT,CASSEGTNTEAFF
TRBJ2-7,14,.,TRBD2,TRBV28,TGTGCCAGCAGTGTCGGACTAGTTTTCTACGAGCAGTACTTC,CASSVGLVFYEQYF
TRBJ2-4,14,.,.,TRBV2,TGTGCCAGCAGCCGACCGCTAGCCAAAAACATTCAGTACTTC,CASSRPLAKNIQYF
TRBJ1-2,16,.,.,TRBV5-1,TGCGCCAGCAGCTTGGCAGAACTGCAGGGGCACTATGGCTACACCTTC,CASSLAELQGHYGYTF
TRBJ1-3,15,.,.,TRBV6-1,TGTGCCAGCAGTGAAAAGGGGAACTCTGGAAACACCATATATTTT,CASSEKGNSGNTIYF
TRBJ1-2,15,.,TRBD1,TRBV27,TGTGCCAGCAGTTCCGATCGGGACAGGGTCTTTGGCTACACCTTC,CASSSDRDRVFGYTF
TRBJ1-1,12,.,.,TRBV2,TGTGCCAGCAGTGAATGGAACACTGAAGCTTTCTTT,CASSEWNTEAFF
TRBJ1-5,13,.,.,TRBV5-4,TGTGCCAGCAGCTTGGGGCCCGTGGAGCCCCAGCATTTT,CASSLGPVEPQHF
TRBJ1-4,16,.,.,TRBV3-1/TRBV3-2,TGTGCCAGCAGCCAATTCCTCGGCGGGTTGAATGAAAAACTGTTTTTT,CASSQFLGGLNEKLFF
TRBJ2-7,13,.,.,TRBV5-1,TGCGCCAGCAGGGTAGCGGCTACCTACGAGCAGTACTTC,CASRVAATYEQYF
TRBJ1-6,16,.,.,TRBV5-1,TGCGCCAGCAGCTCCGGGACCCCAGGGCGCGGTTCACCCCTCCACTTT,CASSSGTPGRGSPLHF
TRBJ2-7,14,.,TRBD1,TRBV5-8,TGTGCCAGCAGCTTGAGCGACAGGGGCTACGAGCAGTACTTC,CASSLSDRGYEQYF
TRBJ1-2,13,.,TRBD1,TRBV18,TGTGCCAGCTCACTTGGGACAGCGGGAGGCTACACCTTC,CASSLGTAGGYTF
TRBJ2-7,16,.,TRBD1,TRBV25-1,TGTGCCAGCAGTGGTCCCGTGGGGGGACAGGGGTACGAGCAGTACTTC,CASSGPVGGQGYEQYF
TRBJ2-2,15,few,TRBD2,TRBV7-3,TGTGCCAGCAGCTTACGCGGGAGCGGATCCGGGGAGCTGTTTTTT,CASSLRGSGSGELFF
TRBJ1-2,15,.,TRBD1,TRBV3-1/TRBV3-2,TGTGCCAGCAGCCATGACAGGACAGGGGGTTATGGCTACACCTTC,CASSHDRTGGYGYTF
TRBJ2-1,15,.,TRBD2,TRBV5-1,TGCGCCAGCAGCCCCGATCCGGGACTAGCCAATGAGCAGTTCTTC,CASSPDPGLANEQFF
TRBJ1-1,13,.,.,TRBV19,TGTGCCAGTTCTCCGACTGCGAACACTAAAGCTTTCTTT,CASSPTANTKAFF
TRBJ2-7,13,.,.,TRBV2,TGTGCCAGCCTAAGACAGGTTGCCTACGAGCAGTACTTC,CASLRQVAYEQYF
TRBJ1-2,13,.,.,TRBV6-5,TGTGCCAGCAGCCAGCGGGGGAACTATGGCTACACCTTC,CASSQRGNYGYTF
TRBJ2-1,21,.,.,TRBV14,TGTGCCAGCAGCCGCTCCAGGGGCGGGCCTACTTCGGAGGCGTCCTACAATGAGCAGTTCTTC,CASSRSRGGPTSEASYNEQFF
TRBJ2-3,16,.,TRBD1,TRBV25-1,TGTGCCAGCAGTGATACCGGGACAGGGGGCACAGATACGCAGTATTTT,CASSDTGTGGTDTQYF